This T cell receptor (beta chain) was recorded in a study of blood T cell repertoires in COVID-19. The overall study: Sample material is recorded as cDNA or gDNA derived from T cells, B-cell-depleted T cells, or PBMCs.

Assay used: immunoSEQ multiplex PCR; TCRdb lists only in-frame clones, some missing. The profile shows some 130,000 clones, roughly 86% of them singletons. Trimming cost V 4 bases and J 0 bases; bases outside gene matches: 6. Looked up from germline, CDR1 is SGHRS and CDR2 is YFSETQ. This CDR3 spans 15 amino acids. Those enrolled in Seattle joined during active infection and were followed longitudinally afterward. The chain has TRBV5-1 and TRBJ1-2, with 7 positions matching TRBD1. The receptor was derived from a woman in her 70s with COVID-19, enrolled during active disease. Sequencing input: peripheral blood. CDR3: CASSPLGTANYGYTF. The DNA for the CDR3 is TGCGCCAGCAGCCCCCTTGGGACAGCTAACTATGGCTACACCTTC.